A single sample is the source of the 2 T cell receptor beta chains below, sequenced in a study of blood T cell repertoires in COVID-19. The protocol was immunoSEQ multiplex PCR, while the TCRdb copy is restricted to in-frame clones and leaves out a portion. The sample has tens of thousands of clones, approximately 90% seen once. Material: peripheral blood. The receptors here all came from a man between 65 and 85 years old with active or convalescent COVID-19.

J is TRBJ1-5 and V is TRBV6-5; D remains ambiguous. The CDR3 extends over 13 amino acids. Trimming cost V 5 bases and J 1 base, with 6 bases left between them. Per the germline V gene, CDR1 is MNHEY and CDR2 is SVGAGI. The CDR3 protein is CASSPLSNQPQHF. In nucleotides, the CDR3 is TGTGCCAGCAGTCCGTTAAGCAATCAGCCCCAGCATTTT.

The J gene is TRBJ2-1, the V gene TRBV18; 7 bases are shared with TRBD1. The V segment lost 3 bases and the J segment 0 bases; nucleotides outside the gene matches: 2. CDR3 length: 15 residues. From germline, CDR1 is KGHSH and CDR2 LQKENI. The CDR3 nucleotides read TGTGCCAGCTCACCCGGGGACAGCTCCTACAATGAGCAGTTCTTC. It is translated as CASSPGDSSYNEQFF.